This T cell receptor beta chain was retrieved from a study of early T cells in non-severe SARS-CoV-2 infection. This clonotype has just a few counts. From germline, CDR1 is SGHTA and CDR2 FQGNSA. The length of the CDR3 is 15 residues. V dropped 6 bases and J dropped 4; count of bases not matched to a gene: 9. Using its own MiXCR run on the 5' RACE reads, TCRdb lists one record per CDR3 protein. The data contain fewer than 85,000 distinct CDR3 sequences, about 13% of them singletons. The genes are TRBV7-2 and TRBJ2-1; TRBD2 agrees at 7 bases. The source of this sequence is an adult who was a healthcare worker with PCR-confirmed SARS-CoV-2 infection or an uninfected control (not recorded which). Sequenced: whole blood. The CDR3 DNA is TGTGCCAGCAGAACTAGCGCAGTCTCGTACAATGAGCAGTTCTTC. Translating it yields CASRTSAVSYNEQFF.